This T cell receptor beta chain was obtained from a study of CD8 T cells in ankylosing spondylitis. The table lists this clonotype with many counts. Its antigen is still unknown. CDR1 is LGHNA and CDR2 is YSLEER in the germline V gene. The V end was cut by 2 bases, the J end by 4 bases, with 8 bases between. The CDR3 is 14 residues long. Quantitative barcoded 5'-RACE was used to prepare TCR beta libraries. TCRdb analysed the 5' RACE reads with MiXCR anew, one entry per CDR3 protein. In the table there are roughly 490,000 distinct CDR3 sequences, about 5.2% of which are singletons. The study's findings and limits: A motif in TCR beta, a set of about 8 highly homologous variants, appeared characteristic of ankylosing spondylitis blood. Clones linked to disease, bearing a CD8+ phenotype, were relatively rare in peripheral blood. A subset of motif variants has previously been described in the synovial fluid and blood of reactive arthritis. Matched ankylosing spondylitis synovial fluid reportedly showed significant enrichment of disease-linked clones.

This clonotype originated in a male donor with ankylosing spondylitis. The chain joins TRBV4-3 to TRBJ1-4, with D hard to call. The specimen was blood, either unsorted or a sorted T cell fraction (not recorded which). The CDR3 region is CASSQLGFNEKLFF. The CDR3 DNA follows: TGCGCCAGCAGCCAATTGGGGTTTAATGAAAAACTGTTTTTT.